The rows below give T cell receptor beta chains drawn from one sample of a study of blood T cell repertoires in COVID-19. Clones were read by immunoSEQ multiplex PCR, and TCRdb kept only the in-frame ones, dropping some. The repertoire holds approximately 140,000 clones, with 84% as singletons. Sequencing was carried out using peripheral blood. The receptors were sampled from a man between 70 and 80 years old with acute or convalescent COVID-19. Both conserved end residues are part of each CDR3.

len | j_gene | v_gene | CDR3aa
14 | TRBJ1-5 | TRBV28 | CASSWGGIAQPQHF
14 | TRBJ2-7 | TRBV6-5 | CASSTGSAFNPGYF
12 | TRBJ1-1 | TRBV2 | CATYPGGTEAFF
13 | TRBJ1-2 | TRBV24-1 | CATSERHLNGYTF
16 | TRBJ1-4 | TRBV4-1 | CASSQIMGSGNEKLFF
13 | TRBJ1-1 | TRBV10-3 | CAIRDTSNTEAFF
11 | TRBJ2-3 | TRBV20-1 | CSAGSKPSQYF
17 | TRBJ2-2 | TRBV5-1 | CASSRAGPGQGAGELFF
13 | TRBJ2-1 | TRBV11-3 | CASSLNRYNEQFF
18 | TRBJ1-2 | TRBV14 | CASSHPNGTRSKVDGYTF
14 | TRBJ1-5 | TRBV20-1 | CSASSRLSGQPQHF
17 | TRBJ2-6 | TRBV19 | CASSNGRGSSGANVLTF
15 | TRBJ2-1 | TRBV9 | CASSVLAGSVREQFF
16 | TRBJ1-4 | TRBV3-1/TRBV3-2 | CASSQNPGTGNEKLFF
14 | TRBJ2-1 | TRBV6-4 | CASSATGGYNEQFF
14 | TRBJ1-5 | TRBV6-5 | CASSLLGEGQPQHF
20 | TRBJ1-4 | TRBV10-1 | CASSDYVRGGNRSLLEKLFF
15 | TRBJ2-5 | TRBV6-5 | CAGNPRGTSAETQYF
13 | TRBJ2-7 | TRBV5-6 | CASSRGQGHEQYF
13 | TRBJ2-2 | TRBV24-1 | CATSDSDRGRLFF
16 | TRBJ1-4 | TRBV5-1 | CASSRDRASTNEKLFF
13 | TRBJ1-2 | TRBV7-8 | CASRPSQGYGYTF
16 | TRBJ2-5 | TRBV5-6 | CASSSGSGRLKETQYF
14 | TRBJ1-2 | TRBV24-1 | CATSDRGQIRGYTF
15 | TRBJ2-5 | TRBV14 | CASSQIVAHQETQYF
15 | TRBJ2-1 | TRBV11-3 | CASSRQGASWDEQFF
13 | TRBJ2-7 | TRBV3-1/TRBV3-2 | CASSRGRAGEQYF
15 | TRBJ2-7 | TRBV5-1 | CASSFGDSRSYEQYF
16 | TRBJ2-7 | TRBV7-8 | CASSWGGQGANYEQYF
14 | TRBJ1-2 | TRBV30 | CAWQPTGGNIGYTF
15 | TRBJ2-6 | TRBV18 | CASSPGGAGANVLTF
15 | TRBJ1-1 | TRBV6-5 | CASSYRDSGFNGAFF
16 | TRBJ2-5 | TRBV7-2 | CASSLAQSSGQETQYF
14 | TRBJ1-4 | TRBV2 | CASSEDRGYEKLFF
14 | TRBJ2-7 | TRBV4-1 | CASSQDTQSYEQYF
15 | TRBJ1-5 | TRBV6-6 | CASSLSLNGNQPQHF
17 | TRBJ1-5 | TRBV19 | CASSPRPQTQHLQPQHF
16 | TRBJ2-3 | TRBV2 | CASSEAGAGTTDTQYF
14 | TRBJ1-6 | TRBV6-6 | CASSYSTDNSPLHF
19 | TRBJ2-3 | TRBV7-9 | CASSLAPPGGLAGVHTQYF
17 | TRBJ2-1 | TRBV7-8 | CASSLRDRPSSYNEQFF
15 | TRBJ2-3 | TRBV6-1 | CASSDSGRGPDTQYF
16 | TRBJ2-1 | TRBV7-3 | CASSLKGSGRDNEQFF
13 | TRBJ2-5 | TRBV6-6 | CASSPAVQETQYF
13 | TRBJ2-1 | TRBV11-3 | CASSSPGINEQFF
17 | TRBJ2-7 | TRBV6-2/TRBV6-3 | CASSYRQGVTIPYEQYF
17 | TRBJ2-1 | TRBV7-9 | CASRTWGEAESYNEQFF
14 | TRBJ1-1 | TRBV6-1 | CASSEAGKGGEAFF
18 | TRBJ2-3 | TRBV5-1 | CASSLEALRAGLQDTQYF
13 | TRBJ2-7 | TRBV3-1/TRBV3-2 | CASSHNLGPEQYF